The sample holds many counts of the clone carrying this T cell receptor beta chain. TCR beta CDR3 region amplification was performed from RNA transcripts. HTBI primers were the set used in a first-round RT-PCR of the TCR CDR3. One entry per CDR3 protein, called by TCRdb with MiXCR from the multiplex PCR reads. The sample holds a few hundred thousand distinct CDR3 sequences; approximately 14% are singletons and the top ten take under 7%. The data belong to a study of T cells in Graves' hyperthyroidism and ophthalmopathy. The germline V and J ends were trimmed by 2 bases and 4 bases, with 11 bases remaining between them. Germline lookup yields CDR1 MNHEY and CDR2 SMNVEV (reference sequence). This CDR3 comprises 15 residues.

This sequence was found in a woman in her 30s with Graves' hyperthyroidism that later progressed to Graves' ophthalmopathy. Sequenced: blood. This rearrangement joins TRBV27 to TRBJ1-4; D may be TRBD1 (5 bases). The CDR3 spells CASSLEAGLNEKLFF. CDR3 sequence (DNA): TGTGCCAGCAGTTTAGAAGCGGGACTTAATGAAAAACTGTTTTTT.